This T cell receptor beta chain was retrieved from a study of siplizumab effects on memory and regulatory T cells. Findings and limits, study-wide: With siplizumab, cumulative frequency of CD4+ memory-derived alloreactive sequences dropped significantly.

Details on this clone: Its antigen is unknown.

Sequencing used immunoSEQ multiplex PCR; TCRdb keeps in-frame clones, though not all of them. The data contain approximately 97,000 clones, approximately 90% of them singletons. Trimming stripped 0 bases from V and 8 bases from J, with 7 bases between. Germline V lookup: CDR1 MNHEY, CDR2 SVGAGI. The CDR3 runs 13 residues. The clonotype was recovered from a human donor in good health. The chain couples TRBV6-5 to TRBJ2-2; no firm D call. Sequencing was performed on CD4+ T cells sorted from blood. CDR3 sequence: CASSYSNFGELFF. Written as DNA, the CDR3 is TGTGCCAGCAGTTACTCGAACTTTGGGGAGCTGTTTTTT.